This T cell receptor (beta chain) is drawn from a study of post-analysis software for immune sequencing data. Background on the study: Relapsing-remitting, secondary progressive and progressive-relapsing multiple sclerosis were all included among the disease courses. Whole-study findings and limits: Roughly 5 TRBV segments occurring more often in patients than controls included TRBV5-6, TRBV5-1 and TRBV20-1.

The library was made from cDNA and included unique molecular identifiers. TCRdb reprocessed the PCR reads with MiXCR, giving one entry per CDR3 protein. This table has a few hundred thousand distinct CDR3 sequences, roughly 34% appearing once. About this clonotype: The antigen is unknown.

J gave up 5 bases and V 7 bases, and 13 bases lay outside the gene matches. CDR3 length: 14 amino acids. The germline CDR1 and CDR2 sequences are DFQATT and SNEGSKA (reference sequence). The TCR was taken from a girl aged 2-17 years with multiple sclerosis. Material: blood. The chain links TRBV20-1 to TRBJ2-7; 8 bases match TRBD1. The CDR3 coding sequence is TGCAGTGGGGACCCCCGGGCAGGGGGCAACGAGCAGTACTTC. Translation gives CSGDPRAGGNEQYF.